The entry below gives a single T cell receptor (beta chain) sequence along with its context. The table came from immunoSEQ multiplex PCR; TCRdb's copy has only in-frame clones and leaves some out. The data contain some 350,000 clones, under 70% of them singletons. CDR1 is ENHRY, CDR2 SYGVKD, per germline. Trimming left V 2 bases short and J 7 bases short, with 9 bases between. The CDR3 runs 12 residues. The sample comes from a study of cytotoxic CD8 clonotypes in ibrutinib-treated CLL. Study-level background: Of the patients, over ten were relapsed/refractory, some 15 treatment-naive and some 17 IGHV unmutated.

With cryopreserved PBMCs as the source, 1.5 to 2 micrograms of genomic DNA went to TCR beta libraries. The rearrangement uses TRBV10-3 and TRBJ2-7; D is unclear. The sequences come from PBMCs, collected after 36 months of ibrutinib treatment. This receptor was taken from a human donor with chronic lymphocytic leukemia. CDR3 nucleotides: TGTGCCATCAGTGAGGGCAGGCTGGAGCAGTACTTC. This sequence encodes CAISEGRLEQYF.